This T cell receptor beta chain was found in a study of cytomegalovirus exposure and HLA in healthy donors. Study results and limitations: In vitro work confirmed that a few CMV-associated chains recognize CMV antigens. There were some public TCRs occurring in many donors, but most TCR sequences were rare. Later work found most CMV-associated TCR beta chains apparently HLA-restricted.

Germline V gene data show CDR1 as WNHNN and CDR2 as SYGVQD (reference sequence). CDR3 length: 15 residues. J was trimmed by 4 bases and V by 4 bases; bases with no gene match: 8. This clone was observed a few times. Its antigen is undetermined. PCR primers comprised 60 Vbeta and 13 Jbeta primers. Here immunoSEQ multiplex PCR was the method, and the copy in TCRdb shows in-frame clones only, minus some. This table holds about 160,000 clones, roughly 84% found once. J is TRBJ2-3 and V is TRBV10-1; 7 nucleotides match TRBD2. The sequence came from a boy between 2 and 10 years old in good health and CMV-seronegative. The sample was PBMCs. In DNA, the CDR3 is TGCGCCAGCAGTGTAAATGCGGGAGCTCCAGATACGCAGTATTTT. The encoded protein is CASSVNAGAPDTQYF.